This T cell receptor beta chain was identified during a study of human T cells and chemical hapten exposure. Documented time point: patch test 1, 2 weeks after DPC sensitization. Indicated treatment: therapeutic diphenylcyclopropenone sensitization with weekly scalp DPC. CDR1 is SEHNR and CDR2 is FQNEAQ in the germline V gene (reference sequence). Deletions cut 0 bases from V and 10 bases from J, with 19 bases between. The CDR3 loop spans 16 amino acids. This clonotype was recorded many times. Each CDR3 protein gets one entry after TCRdb re-called the RACE reads with MiXCR. Found here are approximately 77,000 distinct CDR3 sequences, 6% to 9% of them singletons; the top ten hold under 2%.

The sequence was obtained from a woman in her 30s with alopecia areata. Some clones in this sample may be carry-over from other donors' samples. Material: whole blood, obtained in connection with sensitization to the hapten diphenylcyclopropenone (DPC). The chain combines TRBV7-9 with TRBJ2-1, with D possibly matching TRBD2 (5 bases). DNA for the CDR3: TGTGCCAGCAGCTTAGCGGAGAGGGCTCAAAAGTGGGAGCAGTTCTTC. This encodes CASSLAERAQKWEQFF.